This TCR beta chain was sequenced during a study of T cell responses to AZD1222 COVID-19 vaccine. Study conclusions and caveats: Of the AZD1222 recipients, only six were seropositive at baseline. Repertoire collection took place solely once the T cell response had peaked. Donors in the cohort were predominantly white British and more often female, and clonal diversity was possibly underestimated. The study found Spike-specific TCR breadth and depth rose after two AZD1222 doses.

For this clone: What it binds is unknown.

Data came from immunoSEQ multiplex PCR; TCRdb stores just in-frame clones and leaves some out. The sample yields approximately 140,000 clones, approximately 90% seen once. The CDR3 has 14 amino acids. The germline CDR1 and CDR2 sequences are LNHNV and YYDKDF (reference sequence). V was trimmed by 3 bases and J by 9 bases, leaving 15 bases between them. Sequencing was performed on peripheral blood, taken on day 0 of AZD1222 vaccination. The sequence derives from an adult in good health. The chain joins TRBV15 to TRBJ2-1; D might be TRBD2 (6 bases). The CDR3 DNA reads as TGTGCCACCAGCAGTGGGGGGTCTCAGGGTGAGCAGTTCTTC. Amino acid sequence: CATSSGGSQGEQFF.